This passage covers 21 T cell receptor beta chains from one sample sequenced in a study of blood T cells in healthy people across ages. Primers used in a second PCR of about 7 to 12 cycles were a sample-barcoded 5' primer and a J-beta primer mix. In TCRdb, the 5' RACE reads were re-called with MiXCR into one record per CDR3 protein. The sample comprises around 1,900,000 distinct CDR3 sequences, about two fifths of which are singletons, and 23% rests with the top ten. Specimen: blood. These receptors were collected from a human donor in good health.

The chain employs TRBV20-1 and TRBJ2-3; 13 positions match TRBD2. The germline V gene encodes CDR1 DFQATT and CDR2 SNEGSKA (reference sequence). The CDR3 is 19 amino acids. With V trimmed by 3 bases and J by 0 bases, 12 bases remained unmatched. In nucleotides, the CDR3 is TGCAGTGCTAGTAAAGGGACTAGCGGGGCCCTATCTAGCACAGATACGCAGTATTTT. It codes for CSASKGTSGALSSTDTQYF.

J is TRBJ1-6 and V is TRBV7-9; D is ambiguous. Germline assignment: CDR1 SEHNR and CDR2 FQNEAQ (reference sequence). V was trimmed by 0 bases and J by 9 bases, leaving 12 bases between them. This CDR3 spans 15 amino acids. In nucleotides, the CDR3 is TGTGCCAGCAGCTTAGCCACGGCCCGGGGTTCACCCCTCCACTTT. Amino acids: CASSLATARGSPLHF.

In this sample, this clonotype turned up a few times. The chain carries TRBV12-3 or TRBV12-4 and TRBJ2-7, with 11 bases aligning to TRBD1. Trimming removed 5 bases from V and 5 bases from J; junction bases left unmatched: 11. There are 16 residues in the CDR3. CDR3 loop: CASSLRTGQGANEQYF. CDR3 sequence (DNA): TGTGCCAGCAGTCTCCGAACCGGACAGGGGGCTAACGAGCAGTACTTC.

This chain joins TRBV12-3 or TRBV12-4 and TRBJ1-5, with 9 bases matching TRBD1. Unmatched junction bases numbered 11, after V lost 5 bases and J lost 6 bases. The CDR3 has 16 amino acids. The CDR3 protein is CASSITGGEWGQPQHF. In nucleotides, the CDR3 is TGTGCCAGCAGTATAACAGGGGGCGAATGGGGTCAGCCCCAGCATTTT.

This clonotype was seen more than once but under ten times. V usage is TRBV7-6 and J usage is TRBJ2-7; 8 nucleotides match TRBD1. The J segment lost 6 bases and the V segment lost 3 bases, leaving 10 bases of the junction unmatched. The CDR3 covers 15 residues. The germline V gene has CDR1 SGHVS and CDR2 FNYEAQ. CDR3 in DNA: TGTGCCAGCAGCTTCGAACCCGGACAGGGCGGCGAGCAGTACTTC. It is translated as CASSFEPGQGGEQYF.

This clonotype has only a few counts. This rearrangement joins TRBV15 to TRBJ2-7; 7 nucleotides match TRBD2. The germline gives CDR1 LNHNV, CDR2 YYDKDF (reference sequence). The CDR3 has 15 amino acids. V was pared by 0 bases and J by 3 bases, with 5 bases of the junction left unmatched. DNA of the CDR3: TGTGCCACCAGCAGAGACCGCGGGGGACTCTACGAGCAGTACTTC. Translation gives CATSRDRGGLYEQYF.

The chain employs TRBV4-1 and TRBJ2-4, with 8 bases identical to TRBD1. This CDR3 contains 17 residues. V was clipped by 2 bases and J by 1 base; unmatched bases: 7. The V gene's germline CDR1 is MGHRA and CDR2 YSYEKL. CDR3 in DNA: TGCGCCAGCAGCCAACTGCCGGGACAGGAGGCCAAAAACATTCAGTACTTC. Protein sequence: CASSQLPGQEAKNIQYF.

Concerning this clonotype itself: At one of its ends the junction is not consistent with the germline gene, which may arise from a read error. This chain joins TRBV24-1 and TRBJ1-5, with a possible D match to TRBD1 (6 bases). The CDR3 covers 15 residues. Germline loops: CDR1 KGHDR, CDR2 SFDVKD. The CDR3 DNA reads as TGTGCCGCCAGCGGGGGGCAAGTCGGCAATCAGCCCCAGCATTTT. Protein product: CAASGGQVGNQPQHF.

This chain joins TRBV12-3 or TRBV12-4 and TRBJ2-1; weak D call: TRBD2 (6 bases). There are 12 residues in the CDR3. V gave up 6 bases and J gave up 9 bases, with 12 bases separating them. This chain's CDR3 is CASRASDGEQFF. The CDR3, as DNA: TGTGCCAGCAGGGCTAGCGATGGTGAGCAGTTCTTC.

The chain recombines TRBV5-6 with TRBJ2-1; D ambiguous. Germline V gives CDR1 SGHDT, CDR2 YYEEEE. V lost 5 bases to trimming and J lost 0 bases, with 9 bases between them. The CDR3 loop spans 14 amino acids. CDR3 sequence reads: CASSSVTSYNEQFF. The CDR3 coding sequence is TGTGCCAGCAGTTCAGTGACCTCCTACAATGAGCAGTTCTTC.

The V gene is TRBV6-2 or TRBV6-3, the J gene TRBJ1-2; D is unresolved. There are 15 residues in the CDR3. With 0 bases removed from V and 3 bases from J, the gap between germline ends came to 11 bases. Germline V gene data show CDR1 as MNHEY and CDR2 as SVGEGT. The DNA of the CDR3 is TGTGCCAGCAGTTACTCGTCGCGGAGACACTATGGCTACACCTTC. Residues: CASSYSSRRHYGYTF.

This clonotype turned up a few times. The rearrangement joins TRBV28 to TRBJ2-6; D is ambiguous. CDR1 is MDHEN, CDR2 SYDVKM, per germline. Trimming removed 7 bases at V and 0 bases at J, with 4 bases between. The CDR3 is 13 residues long. CDR3 protein: CASKRSGANVLTF. For the CDR3, the DNA is TGTGCCAGCAAGCGCTCTGGGGCCAACGTCCTGACTTTC.

The V and J genes are TRBV12-3 or TRBV12-4 and TRBJ2-5; 7 bases are a match to TRBD2. The J segment lost 4 bases and the V segment lost 4 bases, leaving 6 bases of the junction unmatched. The CDR3 contains 14 residues. The CDR3 DNA follows: TGTGCCAGCAGTTCCCCCCCGGGGGGAGAGACCCAGTACTTC. It is translated as CASSSPPGGETQYF.

The chain links TRBV6-2 or TRBV6-3 to TRBJ2-1, with 12 positions matching TRBD2. With V trimmed by 6 bases and J by 8 bases, 5 bases remained unmatched. CDR1 and CDR2 from the germline V gene are MNHEY and SVGEGT. This CDR3 comprises 14 residues. In DNA, the CDR3 is TGTGCCAGCAGGCGAGGACTAGCGGGGTATGAGCAGTTCTTC. This encodes CASRRGLAGYEQFF.

The chain employs TRBV9 and TRBJ2-1; the match to TRBD1 covers 8 bases. This CDR3 contains 17 residues. V was clipped by 2 bases and J by 4 bases; unmatched bases: 11. Germline lookup yields CDR1 SGDLS and CDR2 YYNGEE. The CDR3 DNA sequence: TGTGCCAGCAGCGTCAGGGGGTCAGGGGGCGAGTACAATGAGCAGTTCTTC. Its translation: CASSVRGSGGEYNEQFF.

This chain connects TRBV29-1 to TRBJ2-5, with 7 bases that match TRBD1. The CDR3 is 13 amino acids. Looked up from germline, CDR1 is SQVTM and CDR2 is ANQGSEA. J was trimmed by 13 bases and V by 7 bases; bases with no gene match: 18. CDR3 DNA sequence: TGCAGCGCGCTACAGGGGAGCAACTACGAGCGGTACTTC. It yields the protein CSALQGSNYERYF.

A single count supports this clonotype. The V gene is TRBV11-2, the J gene TRBJ2-3; the match to TRBD2 covers 7 bases. CDR3 length equals 17 residues. Germline V gene lookup returns CDR1 SGHAT and CDR2 FQNNGV. The junction had 7 bases not matched to a gene; V was cut back by 1 base and J by 0 bases. The CDR3 here is CASSLGDLAESTDTQYF. The CDR3 region has the DNA TGTGCCAGCAGCTTAGGAGATCTAGCGGAAAGCACAGATACGCAGTATTTT.

This clonotype was seen just once. The J gene is TRBJ1-5, the V gene TRBV27; weak D call: TRBD1 (5 bases). The V gene's germline CDR1 is MNHEY and CDR2 SMNVEV (reference sequence). V dropped 6 bases and J dropped 4 bases, with 22 bases sitting between them. This CDR3 comprises 17 residues. The CDR3 coding sequence is TGTGCCAGCAGCCCTGGGGTGGGCAGGGAGATTAATCAGCCCCAGCATTTT. Protein: CASSPGVGREINQPQHF.

The count of this clonotype is one. This chain joins TRBV7-2 and TRBJ2-1; 10 nucleotides match TRBD2. The V and J ends lost 0 bases and 3 bases, in that order; junction bases with no gene match: 2. CDR1 is SGHTA, CDR2 FQGNSA, per germline. This CDR3 spans 16 amino acids. The CDR3 is CASSLAAGGIYNEQFF. The CDR3 coding sequence is TGTGCCAGCAGCTTAGCAGCGGGGGGGATCTACAATGAGCAGTTCTTC.

The chain uses TRBV12-3 or TRBV12-4 and TRBJ2-1; 15 bases map to TRBD2. Unmatched junction bases numbered 8, after V lost 4 bases and J lost 10 bases. The CDR3 spans 16 residues. CDR3 amino acids: CASSSTGLAGGVEQFF. CDR3 nucleotides: TGTGCCAGCAGTTCAACGGGACTAGCGGGGGGCGTGGAGCAGTTCTTC.

This clonotype has just a few counts. The CDR3 bases are TGTGCCAGCAGTAGCGACAGGGAAGGTGAGCAGTTCTTC. Its protein is CASSSDREGEQFF. This sequence joins TRBV2 and TRBJ2-1, with 7 nucleotides matching TRBD1. CDR1 and CDR2 (germline): SNHLY, FYNNEI. The CDR3 loop spans 13 amino acids. V lost 5 bases to trimming and J lost 9 bases; unmatched junction nucleotides: 7.